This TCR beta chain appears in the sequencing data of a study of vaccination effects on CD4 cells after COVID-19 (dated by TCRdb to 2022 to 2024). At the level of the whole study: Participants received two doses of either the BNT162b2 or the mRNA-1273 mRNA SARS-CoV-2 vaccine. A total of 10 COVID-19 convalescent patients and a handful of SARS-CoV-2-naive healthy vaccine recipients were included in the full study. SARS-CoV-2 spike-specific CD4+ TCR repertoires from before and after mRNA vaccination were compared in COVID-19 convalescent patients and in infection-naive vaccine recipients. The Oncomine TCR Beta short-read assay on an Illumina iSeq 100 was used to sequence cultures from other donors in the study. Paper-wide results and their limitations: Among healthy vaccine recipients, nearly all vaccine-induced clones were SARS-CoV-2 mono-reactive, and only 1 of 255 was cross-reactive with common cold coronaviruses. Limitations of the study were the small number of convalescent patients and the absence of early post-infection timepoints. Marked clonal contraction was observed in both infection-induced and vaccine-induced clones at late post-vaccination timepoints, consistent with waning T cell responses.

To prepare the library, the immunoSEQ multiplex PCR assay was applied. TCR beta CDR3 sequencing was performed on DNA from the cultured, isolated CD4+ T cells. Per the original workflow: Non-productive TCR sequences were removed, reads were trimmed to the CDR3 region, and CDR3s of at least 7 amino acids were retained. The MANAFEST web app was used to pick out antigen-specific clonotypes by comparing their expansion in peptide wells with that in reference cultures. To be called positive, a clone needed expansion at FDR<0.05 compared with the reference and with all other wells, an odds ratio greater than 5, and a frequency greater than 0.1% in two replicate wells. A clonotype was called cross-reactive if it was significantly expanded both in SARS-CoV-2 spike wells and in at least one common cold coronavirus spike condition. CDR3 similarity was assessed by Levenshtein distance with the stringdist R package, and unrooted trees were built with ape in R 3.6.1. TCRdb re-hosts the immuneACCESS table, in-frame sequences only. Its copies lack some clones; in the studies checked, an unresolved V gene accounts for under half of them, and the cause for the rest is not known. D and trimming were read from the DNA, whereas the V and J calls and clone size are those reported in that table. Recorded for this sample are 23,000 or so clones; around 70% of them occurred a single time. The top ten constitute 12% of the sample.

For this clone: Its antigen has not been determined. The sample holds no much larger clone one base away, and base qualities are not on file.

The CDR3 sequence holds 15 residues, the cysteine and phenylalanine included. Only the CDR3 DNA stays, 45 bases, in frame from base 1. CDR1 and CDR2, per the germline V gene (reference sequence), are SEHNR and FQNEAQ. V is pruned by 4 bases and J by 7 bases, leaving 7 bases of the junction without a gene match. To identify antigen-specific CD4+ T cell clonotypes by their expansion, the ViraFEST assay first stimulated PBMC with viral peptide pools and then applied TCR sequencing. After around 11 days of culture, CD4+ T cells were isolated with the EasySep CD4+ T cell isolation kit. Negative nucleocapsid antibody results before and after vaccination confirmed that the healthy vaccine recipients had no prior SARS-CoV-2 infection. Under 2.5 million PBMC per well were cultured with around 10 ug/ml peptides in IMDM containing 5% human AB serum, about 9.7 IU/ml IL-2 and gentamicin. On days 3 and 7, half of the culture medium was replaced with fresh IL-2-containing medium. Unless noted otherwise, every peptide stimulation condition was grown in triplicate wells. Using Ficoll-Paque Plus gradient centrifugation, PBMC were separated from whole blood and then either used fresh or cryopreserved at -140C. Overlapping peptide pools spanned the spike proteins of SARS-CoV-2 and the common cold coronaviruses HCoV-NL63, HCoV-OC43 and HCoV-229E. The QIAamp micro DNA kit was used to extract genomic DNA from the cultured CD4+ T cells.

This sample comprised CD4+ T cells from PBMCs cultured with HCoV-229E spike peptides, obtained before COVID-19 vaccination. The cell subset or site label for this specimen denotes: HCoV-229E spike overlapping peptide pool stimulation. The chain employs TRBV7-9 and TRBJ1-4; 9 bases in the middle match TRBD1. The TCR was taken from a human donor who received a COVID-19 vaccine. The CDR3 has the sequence CASSSDRGPAEKLFF. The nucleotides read TGTGCCAGCAGCTCGGACAGGGGACCTGCTGAAAAACTGTTTTTT.